These T cell receptor beta chains were read from a single sample in a study of blood T cell repertoires in COVID-19. Sequencing was performed with immunoSEQ multiplex PCR; in TCRdb, only in-frame clones are kept and a portion is missing. The sample yields 150,000 to 200,000 clones, about four fifths seen once. The sample taken for sequencing was peripheral blood. These receptors were obtained from a woman in her thirties or forties with COVID-19, enrolled during active disease. CDR3s include the opening cysteine and the closing phenylalanine or tryptophan. A D gene is named only where the DNA matches it firmly. A row's size may be missing; if present it is once, few, many or a size class.

TRBJ1-1	TRBV5-1	.	13	.	CASSLNGDTEAFF	TGCGCCAGCAGCTTAAACGGGGACACTGAAGCTTTCTTT
TRBJ2-5	TRBV5-4	.	13	.	CALAGGLQETQYF	TGTGCTTTAGCCGGCGGGCTCCAAGAGACCCAGTACTTC
TRBJ2-3	TRBV20-1	.	11	.	CSALSTDTQYF	TGCAGTGCCCTTAGCACAGATACGCAGTATTTT
TRBJ2-1	TRBV7-2	TRBD2	15	.	CASSHGSGSYNEQFF	TGTGCCAGCAGCCACGGAAGCGGGAGCTACAATGAGCAGTTCTTC
TRBJ2-1	TRBV19	TRBD2	15	.	CASSMTGGSLNEQFF	TGTGCCAGTAGTATGACTGGCGGGAGTTTAAATGAGCAGTTCTTC
TRBJ1-2	TRBV13	.	16	.	CASSPPNPDTAYGYTF	TGTGCCAGCAGCCCCCCGAACCCCGACACAGCCTATGGCTACACCTTC
TRBJ2-7	TRBV14	.	16	.	CASSQDHFWGAGEQYF	TGTGCCAGCAGCCAAGATCATTTCTGGGGCGCGGGGGAGCAGTACTTC
TRBJ1-2	TRBV9	TRBD1	14	.	CASSPGQGSYGYTF	TGTGCCAGCAGCCCGGGACAGGGGAGCTATGGCTACACCTTC
TRBJ2-1	TRBV5-5	.	13	.	CASSLFRNNEQFF	TGTGCCAGCAGCTTGTTCAGGAACAATGAGCAGTTCTTC
TRBJ2-3	TRBV7-2	.	14	once	CASSLDTGSDTQYF	TGTGCCAGCAGCTTAGATACAGGGTCAGATACGCAGTATTTT
TRBJ2-5	TRBV28	.	16	.	CASSFLQGPDQETQYF	TGTGCCAGCAGTTTTTTGCAGGGGCCGGACCAAGAGACCCAGTACTTC
TRBJ2-2	TRBV6-2/TRBV6-3	.	15	once	CASSYSGPNTGELFF	TGTGCCAGCAGTTACTCCGGTCCGAACACCGGGGAGCTGTTTTTT
TRBJ1-2	TRBV7-9	.	12	.	CAIGVGSYGYTF	TGTGCCATCGGAGTCGGTTCATATGGCTACACCTTC
TRBJ2-2	TRBV5-4	TRBD1	14	once	CASSLGQGAGELFF	TGTGCCAGCAGCTTGGGGCAGGGGGCCGGGGAGCTGTTTTTT
TRBJ1-1	TRBV19	.	15	.	CASSTTQGLNTEAFF	TGTGCCAGTAGCACTACGCAGGGATTGAACACTGAAGCTTTCTTT
TRBJ2-4	TRBV27	TRBD2	14	once	CASRSLAGGDIQYF	TGTGCCAGCCGATCTCTAGCGGGGGGGGACATTCAGTACTTC
TRBJ2-7	TRBV15	.	14	.	CATSRDIKRYEQYF	TGTGCCACCAGCAGAGATATTAAGCGGTACGAGCAGTACTTC
TRBJ2-5	TRBV29-1	TRBD2	14	.	CSVSGTSGQETQYF	TGCAGCGTTTCCGGGACTAGCGGGCAAGAGACCCAGTACTTC
TRBJ1-3	TRBV5-4	.	15	few	CASSSTTGVGNTIYF	TGTGCCAGCAGCTCGACGACAGGAGTTGGAAACACCATATATTTT
TRBJ2-2	TRBV5-4	.	14	.	CASHFGGGPGELFF	TGTGCCAGCCACTTCGGAGGGGGCCCCGGGGAGCTGTTTTTT
TRBJ2-5	TRBV12-3/TRBV12-4	.	13	.	CASRQGSQETQYF	TGTGCCAGCAGGCAGGGTTCCCAAGAGACCCAGTACTTC